This T cell receptor beta chain was sequenced for a study of early T cells in non-severe SARS-CoV-2 infection. Study-level background: The sequenced material was bulk RNA from unsorted whole blood, and its chains were unpaired.

Unique molecular identifiers were affixed to single, distinct cDNA molecules. TCRdb passed the 5' RACE reads through MiXCR, listing each CDR3 protein once. The sample carries fewer than 130,000 distinct CDR3 sequences, roughly 12% recorded once. A few counts support this clonotype. The length of the CDR3 is 13 residues. The chain uses TRBV3-2 and TRBJ1-1. TRBV3-2 is termed a pseudogene. The TCR comes from an adult who was a healthcare worker with PCR-confirmed SARS-CoV-2 infection or an uninfected control (not recorded which). Sequencing used whole blood, obtained at baseline. CDR3 in amino acids: CASSHLSPLEAFF. CDR3 bases: TGTGCCAGCAGCCATCTCAGTCCACTCGAAGCTTTCTTT.